Shown below are 9 T cell receptor beta chains from a single sample sequenced in a study of T cell responses to AZD1222 COVID-19 vaccine. Repertoires were generated with immunoSEQ multiplex PCR, while TCRdb's copy carries only in-frame clones and drops some. The sample yields 180,000 or so clones, approximately 93% seen once. The sample in question was peripheral blood, obtained 28 days after the second AZD1222 dose. These TCRs come from an adult who received the AZD1222 COVID-19 vaccine.

The V gene is TRBV10-1, the J gene TRBJ1-5; no clear D. Germline assignment: CDR1 WNHNN and CDR2 SYGVQD (reference sequence). CDR3 length: 15 residues. Trimming pared 2 bases from V and 0 bases from J, leaving 8 bases between. The CDR3 DNA reads TGCGCCAGCAGTGAGCGGCAAGCTAGCAATCAGCCCCAGCATTTT. As protein: CASSERQASNQPQHF.

In DNA, the CDR3 is TGCGCCAGCAGCCAAGGTGGCACACTCGGGACTAGCGGGAGTAACCCGAGGGAGCAGTTCTTC. Protein sequence: CASSQGGTLGTSGSNPREQFF. The chain joins TRBV4-1 to TRBJ2-1, with 14 positions matching TRBD2. V lost 1 base, J lost 10 bases, and 21 bases stayed unmatched. The CDR3 length is 21 residues. CDR1 and CDR2 from the germline V gene are MGHRA and YSYEKL.

The V call is TRBV9, the J call TRBJ2-2; the D gene could be TRBD1 or TRBD2 (5 bases each). Germline CDR1 is SGDLS and CDR2 is YYNGEE. V gave up 4 bases and J gave up 4 bases, with 11 bases separating them. This CDR3 has 14 residues. The CDR3 DNA follows: TGTGCCAGCAGCCCAAATGGGGGCACCGGGGAGCTGTTTTTT. It encodes CASSPNGGTGELFF.

The rearrangement uses TRBV6-5 and TRBJ2-1; D gene unclear. V was shortened by 6 bases and J by 1 base, with 10 bases between the two germline ends. This CDR3 comprises 14 residues. Germline lookup yields CDR1 MNHEY and CDR2 SVGAGI. The DNA for the CDR3 is TGTGCCAGCAGAATGGACGGGTCCTACAATGAGCAGTTCTTC. Its protein is CASRMDGSYNEQFF.

This clone has only one observation. This chain joins TRBV12-1 and TRBJ2-1; the table's D call, TRBD2, was not checked against the DNA. TRBV12-1 is described as a pseudogene. The CDR3 contains 15 residues. This CDR3 reads CASSFAGRAYNEQFF. The CDR3 bases are TGTGCCAGCAGCTTTGCCGGGAGGGCCTACAATGAGCAGTTCTTC.

V usage is TRBV9 and J usage is TRBJ2-1, with 8 bases identical to TRBD2. The V segment lost 3 bases and the J segment 2 bases; nucleotides outside the gene matches: 4. This CDR3 region has 15 residues. CDR1 is SGDLS and CDR2 is YYNGEE in the germline V gene. The CDR3 is CASSAGLAPYNEQFF. DNA for the CDR3: TGTGCCAGCAGCGCCGGACTAGCCCCCTACAATGAGCAGTTCTTC.

The J gene is TRBJ1-5, the V gene TRBV18, with a weak D call TRBD1 (6 bases). This CDR3 has 13 amino acids. CDR1 and CDR2 from the germline V gene are KGHSH and LQKENI. V lost 3 bases, J lost 7 bases, and 10 bases lay in between. The DNA for the CDR3 is TGTGCCAGCTCACCTCGACAGGAACAGCCCCAGCATTTT. Its protein product is CASSPRQEQPQHF.

The chain combines TRBV9 with TRBJ2-2; 8 bases align to TRBD2. Trimming removed 2 bases from V and 1 base from J; junction bases left unmatched: 4. Looked up from germline, CDR1 is SGDLS and CDR2 is YYNGEE. The length of the CDR3 is 16 residues. The DNA of the CDR3 is TGTGCCAGCAGCGTTCTTACTAGCGGGAACACCGGGGAGCTGTTTTTT. Encoded protein: CASSVLTSGNTGELFF. Combining the CDR3 with reference TRBV9 and TRBJ2-2 gives the whole variable domain DSGVTQTPKHLITATGQRVTLRCSPRSGDLSVYWYQQSLDQGLQFLIQYYNGEERAKGNILERFSAQQFPDLHSELNLSSLELGDSALYFCASSVLTSGNTGELFFGEGSRLTVL.

The chain carries TRBV4-1 and TRBJ1-5, with a weak D call TRBD1 (6 bases). The germline V and J ends were trimmed by 0 bases and 4 bases, with 10 bases remaining between them. The CDR3 runs to 15 residues. Germline V gives CDR1 MGHRA, CDR2 YSYEKL. This CDR3 is CASSQDGRGNQPQHF. In DNA, the CDR3 is TGCGCCAGCAGCCAAGATGGCAGGGGAAATCAGCCCCAGCATTTT.